Listed here are 28 T cell receptor beta chains from one sample, sequenced in a study of blood T cell repertoires in COVID-19. The protocol was immunoSEQ multiplex PCR, while the TCRdb copy is restricted to in-frame clones and leaves out a portion. Found here are around 390,000 clones, 87% of them singletons; the top ten hold roughly 9.4%. The sequencing sample was made of PBMCs or T cells enriched from blood (not recorded which). The source is a woman aged 45-65 years who had recovered from COVID-19.

V and J are TRBV5-6 and TRBJ2-7; 9 bases align to TRBD1. The CDR3 loop spans 14 amino acids. The germline V gene encodes CDR1 SGHDT and CDR2 YYEEEE. Trimming took 4 bases from V and 5 from J; bases not matched to a gene: 7. CDR3 amino acids: CASSQGTGRNEQYF. For the CDR3, the DNA is TGTGCCAGCAGCCAAGGGACAGGGCGGAACGAGCAGTACTTC.

The V gene is TRBV18, the J gene TRBJ1-5; 8 nucleotides match TRBD1. The length of the CDR3 is 14 residues. Germline V gene lookup returns CDR1 KGHSH and CDR2 LQKENI. V dropped 5 bases and J dropped 2; count of bases not matched to a gene: 2. CDR3 coding DNA: TGTGCCAGCTCAGCGACAGGGGGCAATCAGCCCCAGCATTTT. This sequence encodes CASSATGGNQPQHF.

This clone has just a few counts. The gene calls are TRBV6-2 or TRBV6-3 and TRBJ2-7; 8 nucleotides match TRBD1. The CDR3 runs to 14 residues. Germline CDR1 and CDR2: MNHEY and SVGEGT. The J segment lost 2 bases and the V segment lost 8 bases, leaving 8 bases of the junction unmatched. As DNA, the CDR3 is TGTGCCAGCGGCCGGGACAGGTCCGCCTACGAGCAGTACTTC. As protein: CASGRDRSAYEQYF.

The genes are TRBV4-2 and TRBJ1-4; D is perhaps TRBD1 (5 bases). CDR1 is LGHNA, CDR2 YNFKEQ, per germline. This CDR3 is 15 amino acids long. Trimming removed 0 bases at V and 7 bases at J, with 12 bases between. CDR3 in amino acids: CASSQERGMGEKLFF. DNA for the CDR3: TGTGCCAGCAGCCAAGAAAGGGGAATGGGTGAAAAACTGTTTTTT.

The J gene is TRBJ1-2, the V gene TRBV3-1 (or the pseudogene TRBV3-2); weak D call: TRBD1 (6 bases). V was shortened by 3 bases and J by 8 bases, with 13 bases between the two germline ends. This CDR3 is 13 amino acids long. Germline CDR1 LGHDT, CDR2 YNNKEL (reference sequence). This CDR3 reads CASSQGARGGYTF. CDR3 nucleotide sequence: TGTGCCAGCAGCCAGGGGGCGCGAGGCGGCTACACCTTC.

V and J are TRBV2 and TRBJ1-2; 8 bases agree with TRBD1. The V gene's germline CDR1 is SNHLY and CDR2 FYNNEI. With 11 bases clipped from V and 4 bases from J, the junction kept 15 bases outside the gene matches. The CDR3 totals 15 residues. The CDR3 DNA sequence: TGTGCCTCAAAGCTGACAGGGGAAGGGGCCTATGGCTACACCTTC. This translates into CASKLTGEGAYGYTF. The whole variable domain, filled in from reference TRBV2 and TRBJ1-2, reads EPEVTQTPSHQVTQMGQEVILRCVPISNHLYFYWYRQILGQKVEFLVSFYNNEISEKSEIFDDQFSVERPDGSNFTLKIRSTKLEDSAMYFCASKLTGEGAYGYTFGSGTRLTVV.

V usage is TRBV7-9 and J usage is TRBJ2-1; possibly TRBD2 for D (7 bases). The germline V and J ends were trimmed by 6 bases and 9 bases, with 24 bases remaining between them. CDR1 and CDR2 (germline): SEHNR, FQNEAQ (reference sequence). CDR3 size: 16 residues. The DNA for the CDR3 is TGTGCCAGCAGTCGCGGTGAGGGGGGGAAGAGCGTTGAGCAGTTCTTC. The encoded protein is CASSRGEGGKSVEQFF.

The chain couples TRBV2 to TRBJ2-1; perhaps TRBD2 as D (6 bases). Germline V lookup: CDR1 SNHLY, CDR2 FYNNEI. The CDR3 runs to 13 residues. Trimming removed 1 base from V and 11 bases from J, with 12 bases in between. For the CDR3, the DNA is TGTGCCAGCAGTGAAGAGGGACTCCAAAAGCAGTTCTTC. This sequence encodes CASSEEGLQKQFF.

The rearrangement uses TRBV5-4 and TRBJ1-1; 10 positions agree with TRBD1. The CDR3 loop spans 15 amino acids. Germline loops: CDR1 SGHNT, CDR2 YYREEE (reference sequence). The V gene end was trimmed by 4 bases and the J gene end by 2 bases; junction bases not matched to a gene: 5. CDR3 sequence reads: CASSPTGGANTEAFF. CDR3 sequence (DNA): TGTGCCAGCAGCCCGACAGGGGGCGCAAACACTGAAGCTTTCTTT.

The chain uses TRBV4-1 and TRBJ1-5; tentatively, D is TRBD1 (6 bases). The CDR3 is made up of 15 amino acids. CDR1 is MGHRA and CDR2 is YSYEKL in the germline V gene. Trimming took off 1 base at V and 6 bases at J, with 13 bases between the two ends. CDR3 coding DNA: TGCGCCAGCAGCCAAGGCGTGGGGGCTGGTCAGCCCCAGCATTTT. Its protein is CASSQGVGAGQPQHF.

The chain has TRBV5-5 and TRBJ1-3, with unresolved D. Trimming shortened V by 6 bases and J by 2 bases, and 12 bases separated the two germline ends. Looked up from germline, CDR1 is SGHKS and CDR2 is YYEKEE (reference sequence). The CDR3 is 14 amino acids. The CDR3 sequence: CASTIEGPGNTIYF. The CDR3 nucleotides read TGTGCCAGCACCATTGAGGGTCCTGGAAACACCATATATTTT.

V usage is TRBV2 and J usage is TRBJ2-3; possibly TRBD2 for D (7 bases). CDR3 length equals 15 residues. Germline V CDR1 and CDR2: SNHLY, FYNNEI. The V end lost 6 bases, the J end lost 5 bases, and 18 bases lay between the germline ends. In nucleotides, the CDR3 is TGTGCCAGCAGAAACCTCGGGGGGCGGGTAGATACGCAGTATTTT. Encoded protein: CASRNLGGRVDTQYF.

The CDR3 region has the DNA TGTGCCAGCCAGTCGAATATGGGGACAAACACTGAAGCTTTCTTT. Translation gives CASQSNMGTNTEAFF. The chain recombines TRBV19 with TRBJ1-1; D perhaps matches TRBD1 (6 bases). The V end was cut by 9 bases, the J end by 2 bases, with 19 bases between. The CDR3 is made up of 15 amino acids. Germline lookup yields CDR1 LNHDA and CDR2 SQIVND (reference sequence).

The chain employs TRBV3-1 (or the pseudogene TRBV3-2) and TRBJ2-1; 7 bases are a match to TRBD1. Trimming removed 4 bases from V and 0 bases from J; junction bases left unmatched: 3. CDR1 is LGHDT and CDR2 is YNNKEL in the germline V gene (reference sequence). The CDR3 is 15 residues long. CDR3 loop: CASSRDSSSYNEQFF. The CDR3 nucleotides are TGTGCCAGCAGCCGGGACAGTAGCTCCTACAATGAGCAGTTCTTC.

This rearrangement joins TRBV19 to TRBJ1-2; 7 nucleotides agree with TRBD1. Germline CDR1 LNHDA, CDR2 SQIVND (reference sequence). Germline trimming cut 8 bases from V and 1 base from J; bases unmatched to any gene: 7. The CDR3 covers 14 residues. The CDR3 coding sequence is TGTGCCAGTCAACCGGGACAGTATAACTATGGCTACACCTTC. It translates to CASQPGQYNYGYTF. The whole variable domain, remainder taken from reference TRBV19 and TRBJ1-2, is DGGITQSPKYLFRKEGQNVTLSCEQNLNHDAMYWYRQDPGQGLRLIYYSQIVNDFQKGDIAEGYSVSREKKESFPLTVTSAQKNPTAFYLCASQPGQYNYGYTFGSGTRLTVV.

This clone has a handful of counts. The J gene is TRBJ1-1, the V gene TRBV5-1; perhaps TRBD1 as D (5 bases). Trimming shortened V by 0 bases and J by 5 bases, and 11 bases separated the two germline ends. Germline V gene sequence: CDR1 SGHRS, CDR2 YFSETQ. The CDR3 totals 14 residues. The CDR3 nucleotides read TGCGCCAGCAGCTTGGCCGGCAGGGCTACTGAAGCTTTCTTT. Its translation is CASSLAGRATEAFF.

This chain joins TRBV9 and TRBJ2-1; 7 nucleotides match TRBD1. Trimming removed 2 bases from V and 8 bases from J; junction bases left unmatched: 13. The CDR3 length is 16 residues. CDR1 and CDR2 from the germline V gene are SGDLS and YYNGEE. CDR3 amino acids: CASSVTGISVGDEQFF. The CDR3 bases are TGTGCCAGCAGCGTGACAGGGATTTCGGTCGGTGATGAGCAGTTCTTC.

The chain has TRBV4-1 and TRBJ1-1, with 9 bases matching TRBD1. The CDR3 runs 17 residues. With 5 bases clipped from V and 4 bases from J, the junction kept 14 bases outside the gene matches. Germline values: CDR1 MGHRA, CDR2 YSYEKL. DNA for the CDR3: TGCGCCAGCAGCGCCAGTCCCGGGACAGGGCGGCCCACTGAAGCTTTCTTT. It encodes CASSASPGTGRPTEAFF.

This chain connects TRBV30 to TRBJ2-1, with 7 bases fitting TRBD1. Unmatched junction bases numbered 9, after V lost 5 bases and J lost 8 bases. CDR1 is GTSNPN and CDR2 is SVGIG in the germline V gene (reference sequence). The CDR3 spans 13 residues. CDR3 amino acids: CAWEPHRGDEQFF. The CDR3 DNA follows: TGTGCCTGGGAGCCCCACAGGGGCGATGAGCAGTTCTTC. Using reference TRBV30 and TRBJ2-1 for the parts outside the CDR3, the full variable domain is SQTIHQWPATLVQPVGSPLSLECTVEGTSNPNLYWYRQAAGRGLQLLFYSVGIGQISSEVPQNLSASRPQDRQFILSSKKLLLSDSGFYLCAWEPHRGDEQFFGPGTRLTVL.

V and J are TRBV28 and TRBJ1-4; no clear D gene. From germline, CDR1 is MDHEN and CDR2 SYDVKM. V was pared by 6 bases and J by 7 bases, with 15 bases between. The CDR3 is made up of 14 amino acids. The CDR3 loop reads CASRSSGTGEKLFF. The CDR3 coding sequence is TGTGCCAGCAGATCGAGCGGTACCGGTGAAAAACTGTTTTTT.

The chain is built from TRBV30 and TRBJ1-1; the D gene is possibly TRBD1 (5 bases). Germline CDR1 GTSNPN, CDR2 SVGIG (reference sequence). This CDR3 is 13 amino acids long. V dropped 3 bases and J dropped 3 bases, with 11 bases sitting between them. CDR3: CAWRSQGYTEAFF. CDR3 nucleotides: TGTGCCTGGAGAAGTCAGGGTTACACTGAAGCTTTCTTT. The full variable domain, rest sourced from reference TRBV30 and TRBJ1-1, is SQTIHQWPATLVQPVGSPLSLECTVEGTSNPNLYWYRQAAGRGLQLLFYSVGIGQISSEVPQNLSASRPQDRQFILSSKKLLLSDSGFYLCAWRSQGYTEAFFGQGTRLTVV.

The CDR3 protein is CASSPWQGYEQYF. In DNA, the CDR3 is TGTGCCAGCAGCCCTTGGCAGGGCTACGAGCAGTACTTC. J is TRBJ2-7 and V is TRBV7-9; weak D call: TRBD1 (5 bases). The CDR3 has 13 amino acids. CDR1 is SEHNR and CDR2 is FQNEAQ in the germline V gene (reference sequence). Trimming removed 5 bases at V and 3 bases at J, with 11 bases between.

The chain joins TRBV11-2 to TRBJ1-6; the D gene is possibly TRBD1 (6 bases). Per germline, CDR1 SGHAT and CDR2 FQNNGV. V lost 6 bases and J lost 8, with 20 bases in between. CDR3 length equals 16 residues. The CDR3 DNA sequence: TGTGCCAGCAGTCTCCGCGGTACAGGGAGTGATTCACCCCTCCACTTT. Protein product: CASSLRGTGSDSPLHF. Filled out from reference TRBV11-2 and TRBJ1-6, the complete variable domain reads EAGVAQSPRYKIIEKRQSVAFWCNPISGHATLYWYQQILGQGPKLLIQFQNNGVVDDSQLPKDRFSAERLKGVDSTLKIQPAKLEDSAVYLCASSLRGTGSDSPLHFGNGTRLTVT.

The chain carries TRBV2 and TRBJ1-5; D unresolved. Trimming cost V 0 bases and J 3 bases, with 9 bases left between them. The CDR3 sequence is 15 residues long. Germline V CDR1 and CDR2: SNHLY, FYNNEI. Here the CDR3 DNA reads TGTGCCAGCAGTGAAGCGCGAGTTATCAATCAGCCCCAGCATTTT. This encodes CASSEARVINQPQHF.

The chain carries TRBV29-1 and TRBJ1-1; D is unclear. Germline lookup yields CDR1 SQVTM and CDR2 ANQGSEA. The ends were cut back, 7 bases at V and 3 bases at J, with 6 bases in the middle. CDR3 length: 10 residues. The CDR3 bases are TGCAGCGCCGCAGACACTGAAGCTTTCTTT. Its translation is CSAADTEAFF.

Only a few counts were recorded for this clone. The chain carries TRBV7-9 and TRBJ2-2; maybe TRBD1 (5 bases). The ends were cut back, 6 bases at V and 7 bases at J, with 12 bases in the middle. This CDR3 region has 13 residues. Germline CDR1 and CDR2: SEHNR and FQNEAQ (reference sequence). CDR3 region: CASSSQGIGELFF. Written as DNA, the CDR3 is TGTGCCAGCAGTTCGCAGGGAATCGGGGAGCTGTTTTTT.

The V gene is TRBV18, the J gene TRBJ1-5, with D uncertain. This CDR3 is built from 13 residues. Germline V gene lookup returns CDR1 KGHSH and CDR2 LQKENI. V dropped 4 bases and J dropped 1 base, with 5 bases sitting between them. DNA of the CDR3: TGTGCCAGCTCACAAAGCAGCAATCAGCCCCAGCATTTT. As protein: CASSQSSNQPQHF.

J is TRBJ1-1 and V is TRBV5-1; tentative D call: TRBD1 (6 bases). V lost 4 bases, J lost 7 bases, and 11 bases lay in between. The CDR3 sequence is 12 residues long. Germline V CDR1 and CDR2: SGHRS, YFSETQ. Written as DNA, the CDR3 is TGCGCCAGCAGCCACTTGGACAGTGAAGCTTTCTTT. This gives the protein CASSHLDSEAFF.